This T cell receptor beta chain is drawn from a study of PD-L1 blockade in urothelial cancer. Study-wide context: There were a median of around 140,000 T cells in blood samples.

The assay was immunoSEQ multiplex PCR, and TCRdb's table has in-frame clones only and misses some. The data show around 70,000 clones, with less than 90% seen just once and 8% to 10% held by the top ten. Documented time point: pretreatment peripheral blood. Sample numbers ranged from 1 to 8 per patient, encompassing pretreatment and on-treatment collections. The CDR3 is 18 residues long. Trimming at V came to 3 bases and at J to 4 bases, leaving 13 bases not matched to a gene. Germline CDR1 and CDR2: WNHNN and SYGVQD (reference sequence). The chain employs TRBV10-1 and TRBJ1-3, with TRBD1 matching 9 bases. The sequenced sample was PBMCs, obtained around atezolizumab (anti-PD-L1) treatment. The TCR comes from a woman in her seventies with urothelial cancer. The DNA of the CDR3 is TGCGCCAGCAGTGAAGGGACAGGGACCCCGGGGGGCGGAAACACCATATATTTT. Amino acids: CASSEGTGTPGGGNTIYF.